Presented here are 6 T cell receptor beta chains from one specimen sequenced in a study of graft-versus-host responses after intestinal transplantation. These TCRs' antigens remain unknown. The protocol was immunoSEQ multiplex PCR, while the TCRdb copy is restricted to in-frame clones and leaves out a portion. The table has around 69,000 clones, nearly 90% seen once. The sequencing used unstimulated CD8+ T cells sorted from spleen or lymph node cells, collected before transplant. These receptors all come from a human donor who was the organ donor for an intestinal transplant.

The chain couples TRBV4-2 to TRBJ2-5, with 11 bases matching TRBD1. The CDR3 is 16 residues long. The germline CDR1 and CDR2 sequences are LGHNA and YNFKEQ. Germline trimming cut 4 bases from V and 5 bases from J; bases unmatched to any gene: 9. The CDR3 protein is CASSPGTGGGGETQYF. The DNA of the CDR3 is TGTGCCAGCAGCCCGGGGACAGGGGGAGGAGGGGAGACCCAGTACTTC.

The chain links TRBV6-1 to TRBJ1-5, with 7 bases aligning to TRBD1. After removal of 6 bases from V and 2 bases from J, the junction contained 7 bases not matched to a gene. The germline gives CDR1 MNHNS, CDR2 SASEGT. This CDR3 has 15 amino acids. DNA for the CDR3: TGTGCCAGCAGCGGACAGGTCGGAGGCAATCAGCCCCAGCATTTT. Its protein is CASSGQVGGNQPQHF.

The chain couples TRBV6-4 to TRBJ2-3; 10 nucleotides agree with TRBD2. The V gene end was trimmed by 4 bases and the J gene end by 4 bases; junction bases not matched to a gene: 2. Per germline, CDR1 MRHNA and CDR2 SNTAGT. The CDR3 is 14 amino acids. The CDR3 DNA follows: TGTGCCAGCAGTGCCAGCGGGGGGGCAGATACGCAGTATTTT. Its translation is CASSASGGADTQYF.

The rearrangement uses TRBV2 and TRBJ2-5; weak D call: TRBD2 (5 bases). V shed 6 bases and J shed 10 bases, with 15 bases lying between them. This CDR3 is 12 amino acids long. Germline loops: CDR1 SNHLY, CDR2 FYNNEI. CDR3 in DNA: TGTGCCAGCAGCGAGGGAACGGTTGTCCAGTACTTC. Translated, it gives CASSEGTVVQYF.

Written as DNA, the CDR3 is TGTGCCAGCAGCCCCTGGTGGCGGGAGTATAATTCACCCCTCCACTTT. It translates to CASSPWWREYNSPLHF. The chain uses TRBV7-2 and TRBJ1-6; no reliable D call. Germline CDR1 reads SGHTA; CDR2 reads FQGNSA. The CDR3 spans 16 residues. Between the trimmed V and J ends, which lost 5 bases and 4 bases, there was a span of 15 bases. Drawing the rest from reference TRBV7-2 and TRBJ1-6, the complete variable domain is GAGVSQSPSNKVTEKGKDVELRCDPISGHTALYWYRQSLGQGLEFLIYFQGNSAPDKSGLPSDRFSAERTGGSVSTLTIQRTQQEDSAVYLCASSPWWREYNSPLHFGNGTRLTVT.

The chain couples TRBV27 to TRBJ2-7, with D tentatively TRBD1 (5 bases). The germline V gene encodes CDR1 MNHEY and CDR2 SMNVEV (reference sequence). V was cut by 0 bases and J by 1 base, with 13 bases left in between. The CDR3 covers 16 residues. CDR3 nucleotide sequence: TGTGCCAGCAGTTTATCTCAGGGTCGGGCATCCTACGAGCAGTACGTC. Its translation is CASSLSQGRASYEQYV.